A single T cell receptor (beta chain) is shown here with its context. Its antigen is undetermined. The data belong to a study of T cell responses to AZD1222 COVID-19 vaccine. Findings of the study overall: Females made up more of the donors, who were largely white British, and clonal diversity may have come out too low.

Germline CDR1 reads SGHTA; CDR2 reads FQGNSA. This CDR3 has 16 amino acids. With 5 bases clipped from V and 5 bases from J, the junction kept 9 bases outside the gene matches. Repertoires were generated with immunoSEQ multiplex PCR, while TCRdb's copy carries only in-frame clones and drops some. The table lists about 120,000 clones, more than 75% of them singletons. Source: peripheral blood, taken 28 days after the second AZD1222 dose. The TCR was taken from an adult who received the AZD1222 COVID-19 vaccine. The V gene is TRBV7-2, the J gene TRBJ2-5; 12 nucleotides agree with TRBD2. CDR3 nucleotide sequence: TGTGCCAGCAGCGACACACCGCTAGCGGGGGGGGAGACCCAGTACTTC. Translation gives CASSDTPLAGGETQYF.